Included here is one T cell receptor beta chain sequence, with context. Authors' processing steps: Amplification of reference gene primers was used by the study to estimate nucleated cell counts. This table comes from immunoSEQ multiplex PCR, and its TCRdb copy is limited to in-frame clones, with some not included. The V and J calls and clone size were taken over from that table, and D and trimming were inferred from the DNA. This table has tens of thousands of clones, 70% to 85% appearing once. CDR3 length: 15 amino acids. The ends were cut back, 3 bases at V and 1 base at J, with 10 bases in the middle. CDR1 is MDHEN and CDR2 is SYDVKM in the germline V gene. This record belongs to a study of blood T cell repertoires in COVID-19. Across the whole study: COVID-19 samples from acute and convalescent phases originated in the United States, Italy and Spain. In each case, the material was cDNA or gDNA derived from T cells, B-cell-depleted T cells, or PBMCs.

The source of this sequence is a man aged 70-80 years with acute or convalescent COVID-19. Sequencing was done on a sample of peripheral blood. The J gene is TRBJ1-3, the V gene TRBV28; possible D gene TRBD1, 5 bases. The CDR3 reads CASSLWGGSGNTIYF. The CDR3 coding sequence is TGTGCCAGCAGTTTGTGGGGGGGTTCTGGAAACACCATATATTTT. The whole variable domain, remainder taken from reference TRBV28 and TRBJ1-3, is DVKVTQSSRYLVKRTGEKVFLECVQDMDHENMFWYRQDPGLGLRLIYFSYDVKMKEKGDIPEGYSVSREKKERFSLILESASTNQTSMYLCASSLWGGSGNTIYFGEGSWLTVV.